This TCR beta chain stems from a study of CD8+CD57+ T cells in acquired aplastic anemia. Study background: Sorted CD4+ and CD8+ cell DNA averaged 3.2 ug. Where healthy donors were concerned, CD4+ cells averaged approximately 10 million reads.

Genomic DNA acted as the template from which TCR beta VDJ combination and CDR3 sequence profiling were carried out. One entry per CDR3 protein, called by TCRdb with MiXCR from the reads. Of around 200,000 distinct CDR3 sequences in the sample, 50% to 55% were seen once. Turning to this clonotype: Its antigen is unidentified.

Trimming cost V 5 bases and J 3 bases; bases outside gene matches: 7. Germline V lookup: CDR1 LNHDA, CDR2 SQIVND (reference sequence). The length of the CDR3 is 15 residues. Overall study findings and caveats: Patients did not significantly differ from controls in CD8+ Simpson's diversity. Shared by patients and controls, 25 to 30 CD8+ CDR3s were abundant in patients.

This sequence joins TRBV19 and TRBJ2-3; 8 nucleotides agree with TRBD1. Sequencing used sorted CD4+, CD8+, or CD8+CD57+ T cells (not recorded which) from PBMCs. The TCR sequence derives from a human donor in good health, serving as a control. Here the CDR3 DNA reads TGTGCCAGTAGTTCAGGACAGGGAGCGACAGATACGCAGTATTTT. As protein: CASSSGQGATDTQYF. The whole variable domain, filled in from reference TRBV19 and TRBJ2-3, reads DGGITQSPKYLFRKEGQNVTLSCEQNLNHDAMYWYRQDPGQGLRLIYYSQIVNDFQKGDIAEGYSVSREKKESFPLTVTSAQKNPTAFYLCASSSGQGATDTQYFGPGTRLTVL.